Below are 7 T cell receptor beta chains sequenced from a single sample in a study of patients and donors after allogeneic stem cell transplantation (dated by TCRdb to 2020 to 2022). The method behind the library was RT-PCR. TCRdb shows the sequencer as NextSeq 550. The public sequencing data were trimmed at Q25 with fastp and processed into clonotypes with MiXCR by TCRdb, which kept only in-frame beta chains. For every CDR3 protein sequence, its rows merge into one entry that carries the most common genes and DNA. Present in this sample are 20,000 to 30,000 distinct CDR3 sequences, 6.5% to 10% of which were seen just once. 48% of the sample comes from the top ten. Material: blood, either unsorted or a sorted T cell fraction (not recorded which). These receptors originate from a human donor who was either an allogeneic HSCT recipient or a stem cell or donor lymphocyte infusion donor (not recorded which). It is not recorded whose cells these are; they may come from a transplant donor.

This clonotype appeared a few times. V and J are TRBV5-1 and TRBJ1-2; no reliable D call. The CDR3 is 12 amino acids. Trimming took 4 bases from V and 4 from J, leaving 8 bases between them. Germline V gene data show CDR1 as SGHRS and CDR2 as YFSETQ. The DNA of the CDR3 is TGCGCCAGCAGCCCCGCGGGCTATGGCTACACCTTC. Translated: CASSPAGYGYTF. Based on the CDR3 plus reference TRBV5-1 and TRBJ1-2, the full variable domain is KAGVTQTPRYLIKTRGQQVTLSCSPISGHRSVSWYQQTPGQGLQFLFEYFSETQRNKGNFPGRFSGRQFSNSRSEMNVSTLELGDSALYLCASSPAGYGYTFGSGTRLTVV.

This clonotype has only a few counts. The chain links TRBV11-3 to TRBJ1-1; 7 nucleotides line up with TRBD1. The V segment lost 1 base and the J segment 6 bases; nucleotides outside the gene matches: 5. Germline-derived CDR1 and CDR2 are SGHNT and YENEEA. The CDR3 has 14 amino acids. The CDR3 loop is CASSLGQGTPEAFF. CDR3 DNA sequence: TGTGCCAGCAGCTTAGGACAGGGAACCCCTGAAGCTTTCTTT.

This clonotype has a handful of counts. The chain links TRBV6-5 to TRBJ2-5; no clear D. V dropped 2 bases and J dropped 5 bases, with 12 bases sitting between them. The CDR3 is 14 amino acids. Germline values: CDR1 MNHEY, CDR2 SVGAGI. Written as DNA, the CDR3 is TGTGCCAGCAGTTACGGGGAAAGGGTGGAGACCCAGTACTTC. This translates into CASSYGERVETQYF.

This clonotype has only a few counts. V is TRBV11-2 and J is TRBJ2-1; D may be TRBD2 (5 bases). With 0 bases removed from V and 8 bases from J, the gap between germline ends came to 17 bases. The V gene's germline CDR1 is SGHAT and CDR2 FQNNGV. The CDR3 loop spans 16 amino acids. DNA for the CDR3: TGTGCCAGCAGCTTAGAAGGGAGAGCGGTATTGGATGAGCAGTTCTTC. Amino acids: CASSLEGRAVLDEQFF.

This clonotype was counted a few times. V is TRBV9 and J is TRBJ1-2; no definite D call. CDR1 is SGDLS and CDR2 is YYNGEE in the germline V gene. This CDR3 contains 13 residues. Trimming took off 0 bases at V and 6 bases at J, with 9 bases between the two ends. In DNA, the CDR3 is TGTGCCAGCAGCGTAGAAGGGTCTCATGGCTACACCTTC. It is translated as CASSVEGSHGYTF.

This clonotype was observed a handful of times. V gene TRBV4-1 combines with J gene TRBJ1-2, with a weak D call TRBD1 (6 bases). CDR1 is MGHRA, CDR2 YSYEKL, per germline. This CDR3 is 16 amino acids long. V lost 4 bases and J 2 bases, leaving 17 bases between the germline ends. The CDR3 is CASSPLTGLPNYGYTF. Written as DNA, the CDR3 is TGCGCCAGCAGCCCCCTTACAGGGCTCCCAAACTATGGCTACACCTTC.

In its sample, this clonotype was seen a few times. The chain links TRBV19 to TRBJ1-1, with TRBD1 as a possible D gene (6 bases). The CDR3 sequence is 14 residues long. Germline V lookup: CDR1 LNHDA, CDR2 SQIVND (reference sequence). CDR3 amino acids: CVTRDNPPNTEAFF. The CDR3 DNA is TGTGTGACCCGGGACAACCCACCTAACACTGAAGCTTTCTTT.